A single sample gave rise to the 13 T cell receptor beta chains below, sequenced in a study of metastatic and nonmetastatic thyroid tumors (TCRdb year 2020). Library preparation was by PCR. TCRdb shows the sequencer as Illumina HiSeq 4000. TCRdb's own reprocessing of the public reads used fastp at Q25 and MiXCR and kept productive beta chains. Across this sample there are tens of thousands of clones, with around 11% seen only once. Approximately 8.1% of the sample comes from the top ten. No treatment had been received by any patient before thyroid surgery. Sequenced material: blood. The receptors originated from a female donor with papillary thyroid cancer or a benign thyroid nodule (not recorded which). Some clones in this sample may be carry-over from other donors' samples.

In this sample, this clone turned up many times. The chain employs TRBV29-1 and TRBJ2-2; 7 nucleotides agree with TRBD1. V was pared by 6 bases and J by 4 bases, with 5 bases of the junction left unmatched. The CDR3 contains 13 residues. Germline CDR1 is SQVTM and CDR2 is ANQGSEA. CDR3 residues: CSVRQGGTGELFF. For the CDR3, the DNA is TGCAGCGTCAGACAGGGTGGCACCGGGGAGCTGTTTTTT.

Comment on this clone: It may be a read error: a sequence one base away is much more abundant. This rearrangement joins TRBV3-1 to TRBJ2-2; 7 positions agree with TRBD2. The CDR3 loop spans 15 amino acids. Germline loops: CDR1 LGHDT, CDR2 YNNKEL (reference sequence). The CDR3 DNA reads as TGTGCCAGCAGCCCTGTCGCGGGAGTAACCGGGGAGCTGCTTTTT. Translated, it gives CASSPVAGVTGELLF.

This clone was detected ten times or more. The chain links TRBV7-8 to TRBJ2-7; no firm D call. CDR1 and CDR2 from the germline V gene are SGHVS and FQNEAQ. The germline V and J ends were trimmed by 6 bases and 2 bases, with 11 bases remaining between them. The CDR3 has 13 residues. CDR3 region: CASSRGLTYEQYF. As DNA, the CDR3 is TGTGCCAGCAGTCGTGGATTGACCTACGAGCAGTACTTC.

The sample holds many counts of this clone. The chain employs TRBV4-3 and TRBJ1-1; D gene uncertain. This CDR3 region has 13 residues. In germline, CDR1 is LGHNA, CDR2 YSLEER. Trimming shortened V by 4 bases and J by 7 bases, and 13 bases separated the two germline ends. CDR3 nucleotide sequence: TGCGCCAGCAGCCCATACGTCGGGGTTGAAGCTTTCTTT. Amino acids: CASSPYVGVEAFF.

This clone has just a few counts. The chain is built from TRBV10-3 and TRBJ2-7; the match to TRBD1 covers 7 bases. Germline V gene sequence: CDR1 ENHRY, CDR2 SYGVKD. V gave up 2 bases and J gave up 3 bases; unmatched junction bases: 7. The CDR3 is made up of 15 amino acids. The CDR3 protein is CAISEGDQGVYEQYF. The CDR3 nucleotides read TGTGCCATCAGTGAGGGGGACCAGGGGGTCTACGAGCAGTACTTC.

The chain uses TRBV28 and TRBJ1-5, with 12 bases fitting TRBD1. With the DNA end fitting TRBJ2-3 better, the J assignment may be wrong. This CDR3 is 17 amino acids long. Germline V lookup: CDR1 MDHEN, CDR2 SYDVKM. CDR3 in DNA: TGTGCCAGCAGTTTATTCGGGACAGGGGGCTCCAGTCATCCCCAGTATTTT. Residues: CASSLFGTGGSSHPQYF.

This clone has ten or more counts. The same CDR3 can be traced to other DNA sequences in this sample. The chain has TRBV2 and TRBJ2-2; 10 bases agree with TRBD1. Unmatched junction bases numbered 7, after V lost 7 bases and J lost 5 bases. Germline V CDR1 and CDR2: SNHLY, FYNNEI. The CDR3 extends over 15 amino acids. The CDR3, as DNA: TGTGCCAGCACGGGGGACAGGGGTGCAACCGGGGAGCTGTTTTTT. Translated, it gives CASTGDRGATGELFF.

V usage is TRBV27 and J usage is TRBJ1-2; no clear D gene. The CDR3 covers 13 residues. The V end lost 6 bases, the J end lost 1 base, and 9 bases lay between the germline ends. Germline V gene lookup returns CDR1 MNHEY and CDR2 SMNVEV (reference sequence). This chain's CDR3 is CASSQEGNYGYTF. CDR3 nucleotides: TGTGCCAGCAGCCAGGAGGGTAACTATGGCTACACCTTC.

This clone is medium-sized. The chain couples TRBV10-2 to TRBJ2-2, with D perhaps assigned TRBD1 or TRBD2 (5 bases each). The V gene lost 6 bases and the J gene lost 3 bases, with 11 bases spanning the gap. The CDR3 sequence is 14 residues long. Looked up from germline, CDR1 is WSHSY and CDR2 is SAAADI. In DNA, the CDR3 is TGCGCCAGCAGGGATCTGGGGGACACCGGGGAGCTGTTTTTT. It encodes CASRDLGDTGELFF.

A word on this clone: The junction shows a germline mismatch at one end, possibly a read error. The genes are TRBV28 and TRBJ2-5, with TRBD1 matching over 7 bases. The CDR3 runs to 13 residues. Germline-derived CDR1 and CDR2 are MDHEN and SYDVKM. CDR3 DNA sequence: TGTGCCAGACGATCGGACGGACAGGAGACCAAGTACTTC. Protein: CARRSDGQETKYF.

This clone was detected only a few times. The junction shows a germline mismatch at one end, possibly a read error. The chain couples TRBV28 to TRBJ1-2; D possibly corresponds to TRBD1 (6 bases). CDR1 is MDHEN, CDR2 SYDVKM, per germline. This CDR3 has 14 amino acids. CDR3: CVSSPPAGVYGYTF. CDR3 coding DNA: TGTGTCAGCAGCCCCCCGGCAGGGGTATATGGCTACACCTTC.

Many counts were recorded for this clone. This chain connects TRBV10-2 to TRBJ2-2; D is undetermined. Germline V lookup: CDR1 WSHSY, CDR2 SAAADI. V was cut by 5 bases and J by 1 base, with 8 bases left in between. CDR3 length: 14 amino acids. In DNA, the CDR3 is TGCGCCAGCAGTCGAGGCAAGAACACCGGGGAGCTGTTTTTT. Amino acids: CASSRGKNTGELFF.

This clone was observed many times. Within the sample, other DNA sequences also encode this same CDR3. The chain has TRBV2 and TRBJ2-5, with TRBD2 as a possible D gene (6 bases). Trimming pared 5 bases from V and 3 bases from J, leaving 10 bases between. The length of the CDR3 is 13 residues. Germline CDR1 SNHLY, CDR2 FYNNEI. CDR3 coding DNA: TGTGCCAGCAGTAACGGGGGAGAAGAGACCCAGTACTTC. It specifies CASSNGGEETQYF. Full variable domain (rest looked up from reference TRBV2 and TRBJ2-5): EPEVTQTPSHQVTQMGQEVILRCVPISNHLYFYWYRQILGQKVEFLVSFYNNEISEKSEIFDDQFSVERPDGSNFTLKIRSTKLEDSAMYFCASSNGGEETQYFGPGTRLLVL.